This T cell receptor (beta chain) was documented in a study of control samples from healthy donors and cancer patients. Some clones are missing from TCRdb's copy, which holds only in-frame ones; the method was immunoSEQ multiplex PCR. The data hold approximately 180,000 clones, with approximately 94% observed a single time. V was shortened by 6 bases and J by 0 bases, with 11 bases between the two germline ends. Germline V gives CDR1 MDHEN, CDR2 SYDVKM. The CDR3 is 14 amino acids. Sequenced: blood. V usage is TRBV28 and J usage is TRBJ1-2; unclear D gene. The source of this sequence is a woman between 18 and 30 years old in good health. This CDR3 is CASSPQVSNYGYTF. In DNA, the CDR3 is TGTGCCAGCAGCCCCCAGGTTTCTAACTATGGCTACACCTTC.